This T cell receptor beta chain stems from a study of blood T cell repertoires in COVID-19. On the study more broadly: COVID-19 samples, acute and convalescent, were from the United States, Italy and Spain. From T cells, B-cell-depleted T cells, or PBMCs came the material, which was cDNA or gDNA.

Assay used: immunoSEQ multiplex PCR; TCRdb lists only in-frame clones, some missing. The table records around 700,000 clones, 75% to 90% of them present only once. The receptor was derived from a woman in her late teens or twenties with acute or convalescent COVID-19. The sequenced sample consisted of peripheral blood.

The CDR3 protein is CASSPLRTGGNYGYTF. The CDR3, as DNA: TGTGCCAGTAGTCCACTGAGGACAGGGGGCAACTATGGCTACACCTTC. The chain links TRBV19 to TRBJ1-2; 11 bases line up with TRBD1. Trimming cost V 5 bases and J 2 bases; bases outside gene matches: 7. CDR1 is LNHDA and CDR2 is SQIVND in the germline V gene (reference sequence). The CDR3 totals 16 residues.